This TCR beta chain derives from a study of cytomegalovirus exposure and HLA in healthy donors. Per germline, CDR1 SGHNT and CDR2 YYREEE (reference sequence). The CDR3 is 16 amino acids. With 0 bases clipped from V and 3 bases from J, the junction kept 6 bases outside the gene matches. The PCR contained 60 Vbeta and 13 Jbeta primers. Profiled with immunoSEQ multiplex PCR; TCRdb holds only in-frame clones, not every one. The data contain some 210,000 clones, around 83% of them singletons. This clone appeared a single time. This receptor was identified in a woman aged 45-65 years in good health and CMV-seropositive. Material for sequencing was PBMCs. The chain combines TRBV5-4 with TRBJ2-7; 10 nucleotides agree with TRBD1. The CDR3 here is CASSLGGTGVIYEQYF. CDR3 nucleotide sequence: TGTGCCAGCAGCTTGGGGGGGACAGGGGTTATCTACGAGCAGTACTTC.